These 10 T cell receptor beta chains share one sample of origin, sequenced in a study of beta chain features in type 1 diabetes. Isolated RNA was reverse transcribed in full, so expressed TCRB transcripts were sequenced. Repertoires were generated with immunoSEQ multiplex PCR, while TCRdb's copy carries only in-frame clones and drops some. The sample includes hundreds of thousands of clones, approximately 30% of them seen just once. The sequencing input was naive CD4+ T cells from blood. The receptors here all came from a man aged 18 to 30 in good health.

The CDR3 DNA follows: TGTGCCAGCAGTCCCGGCGCGAGGGTTACGCAGTATTTT. The encoded protein is CASSPGARVTQYF. The V gene is TRBV6-6, the J gene TRBJ2-3; D is possibly TRBD2 (5 bases). In germline, CDR1 is MNHNY, CDR2 SVGAGI (reference sequence). This CDR3 contains 13 residues. Trimming removed 5 bases at V and 8 bases at J, with 14 bases between.

The chain joins TRBV13 to TRBJ1-1, with 8 bases lining up with TRBD1. CDR3 length equals 15 residues. Germline trimming cut 4 bases from V and 4 bases from J; bases unmatched to any gene: 8. CDR1 PRHDT and CDR2 FYEKMQ come from the germline V gene (reference sequence). The DNA of the CDR3 is TGTGCCAGCAGCTCAGCCCGGGACAGGATCACTGAAGCTTTCTTT. This codes for CASSSARDRITEAFF.

This clone was seen only a few times. The rearrangement links TRBV9 to TRBJ1-2, with D hard to call. Germline CDR1 reads SGDLS; CDR2 reads YYNGEE. This CDR3 has 15 residues. The ends were cut back, 3 bases at V and 4 bases at J, with 16 bases in the middle. The DNA of the CDR3 is TGTGCCAGCAGCGCTCAATCGACGGACCGCTATGGCTACACCTTC. It translates to CASSAQSTDRYGYTF. Filled out from reference TRBV9 and TRBJ1-2, the complete variable domain reads DSGVTQTPKHLITATGQRVTLRCSPRSGDLSVYWYQQSLDQGLQFLIQYYNGEERAKGNILERFSAQQFPDLHSELNLSSLELGDSALYFCASSAQSTDRYGYTFGSGTRLTVV.

The chain recombines TRBV2 with TRBJ2-5; 7 bases align to TRBD1. Germline CDR1 and CDR2: SNHLY and FYNNEI. V lost 5 bases and J lost 0; bases outside the gene matches: 6. The CDR3 contains 15 residues. The CDR3 region has the DNA TGTGCCAGCAGTCTCGACAGGGCAAACCAAGAGACCCAGTACTTC. Its translation: CASSLDRANQETQYF. Drawing the rest from reference TRBV2 and TRBJ2-5, the complete variable domain is EPEVTQTPSHQVTQMGQEVILRCVPISNHLYFYWYRQILGQKVEFLVSFYNNEISEKSEIFDDQFSVERPDGSNFTLKIRSTKLEDSAMYFCASSLDRANQETQYFGPGTRLLVL.

This clone was counted a single time. The chain has TRBV25-1 and TRBJ2-1; 10 nucleotides line up with TRBD2. Trimming at V came to 4 bases and at J to 5 bases, leaving 8 bases not matched to a gene. Germline V gene sequence: CDR1 MGHDK, CDR2 SYGVNS. This CDR3 comprises 16 residues. CDR3: CASSVTLAGADNEQFF. In DNA, the CDR3 is TGTGCCAGCAGTGTCACTCTAGCGGGAGCGGACAATGAGCAGTTCTTC.

This clone was found a few times. V usage is TRBV9 and J usage is TRBJ2-2, with no clear D. The V and J ends lost 1 base and 1 base respectively, with 8 bases between them. CDR1 is SGDLS and CDR2 is YYNGEE in the germline V gene. This CDR3 has 15 amino acids. The CDR3 sequence is CASSVKGLNTGELFF. CDR3 nucleotide sequence: TGTGCCAGCAGCGTAAAGGGCCTGAACACCGGGGAGCTGTTTTTT.

The V and J genes are TRBV14 and TRBJ2-3, with D perhaps assigned TRBD1 or TRBD2 (5 bases each). The CDR3 contains 14 residues. Germline values: CDR1 SGHDN, CDR2 FVKESK. Deletions cut 5 bases from V and 6 bases from J, with 15 bases between. This CDR3 reads CASSKDWGLDTQYF. DNA of the CDR3: TGTGCCAGCAGCAAGGATTGGGGGTTGGATACGCAGTATTTT.

The table lists this clone with a few counts. This chain connects TRBV11-3 to TRBJ2-1, with D perhaps matching TRBD2 (6 bases). CDR1 and CDR2 from the germline V gene are SGHNT and YENEEA. The CDR3 runs 13 residues. V gave up 4 bases and J gave up 9 bases, with 13 bases separating them. Written as DNA, the CDR3 is TGTGCCAGCAGCTCATTCACTAGCCGTGAGCAGTTCTTC. It encodes CASSSFTSREQFF.

The rearrangement joins TRBV6-6 to TRBJ2-1, with TRBD2 matching 7 bases. After removal of 4 bases from V and 7 bases from J, the junction contained 7 bases not matched to a gene. CDR1 is MNHNY and CDR2 is SVGAGI in the germline V gene (reference sequence). The CDR3 contains 14 residues. CDR3 bases: TGTGCCAGCAGTTTAGGCGGGAGTAAGAATGAGCAGTTCTTC. Translated: CASSLGGSKNEQFF.

The chain joins TRBV9 to TRBJ2-3; 9 nucleotides agree with TRBD1. Germline V gene data show CDR1 as SGDLS and CDR2 as YYNGEE. With V trimmed by 4 bases and J by 5 bases, 5 bases remained unmatched. This CDR3 region has 14 residues. DNA of the CDR3: TGTGCCAGCAGCCTCTACAGGGGGCAAGATACGCAGTATTTT. Translated: CASSLYRGQDTQYF.